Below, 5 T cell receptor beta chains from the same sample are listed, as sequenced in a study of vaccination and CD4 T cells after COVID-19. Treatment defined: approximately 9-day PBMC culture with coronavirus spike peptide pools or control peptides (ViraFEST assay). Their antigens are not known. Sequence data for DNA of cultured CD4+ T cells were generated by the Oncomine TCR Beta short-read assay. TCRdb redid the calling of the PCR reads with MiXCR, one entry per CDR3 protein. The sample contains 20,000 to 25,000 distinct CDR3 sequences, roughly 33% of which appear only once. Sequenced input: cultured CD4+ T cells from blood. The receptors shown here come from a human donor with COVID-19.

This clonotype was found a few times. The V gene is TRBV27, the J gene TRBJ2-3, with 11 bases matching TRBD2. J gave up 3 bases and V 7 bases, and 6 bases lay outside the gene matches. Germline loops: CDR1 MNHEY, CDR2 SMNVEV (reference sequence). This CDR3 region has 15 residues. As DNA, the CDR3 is TGTGCCAGCACGAAGGCTAGCGGGGGGACAGATACGCAGTATTTT. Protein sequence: CASTKASGGTDTQYF.

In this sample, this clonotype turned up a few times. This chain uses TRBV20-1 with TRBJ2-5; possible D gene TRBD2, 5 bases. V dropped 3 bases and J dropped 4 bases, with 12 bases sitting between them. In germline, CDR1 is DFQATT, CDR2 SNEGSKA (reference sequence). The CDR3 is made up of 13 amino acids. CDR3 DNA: TGCAGTGCTAGCAAGGGAGTCATAGAGACCCAGTACTTC. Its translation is CSASKGVIETQYF.

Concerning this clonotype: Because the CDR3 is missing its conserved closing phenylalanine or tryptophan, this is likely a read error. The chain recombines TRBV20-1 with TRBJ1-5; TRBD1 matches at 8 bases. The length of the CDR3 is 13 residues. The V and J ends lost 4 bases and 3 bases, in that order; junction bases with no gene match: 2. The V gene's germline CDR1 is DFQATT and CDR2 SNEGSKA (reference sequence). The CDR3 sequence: CSATTGVNQPQHC. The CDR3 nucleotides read TGCAGTGCTACGACAGGGGTCAATCAGCCCCAGCATTGT.

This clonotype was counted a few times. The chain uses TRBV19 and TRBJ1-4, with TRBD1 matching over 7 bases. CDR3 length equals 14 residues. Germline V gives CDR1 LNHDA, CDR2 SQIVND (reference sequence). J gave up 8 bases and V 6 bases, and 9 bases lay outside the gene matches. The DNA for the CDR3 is TGTGCCAGTAGCCGAGACAGGGCCAGGGAAAAACTGTTTTTT. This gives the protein CASSRDRAREKLFF. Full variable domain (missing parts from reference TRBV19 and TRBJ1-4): DGGITQSPKYLFRKEGQNVTLSCEQNLNHDAMYWYRQDPGQGLRLIYYSQIVNDFQKGDIAEGYSVSREKKESFPLTVTSAQKNPTAFYLCASSRDRAREKLFFGSGTQLSVL.

The CDR3 protein is CATSRDPGDYKLFF. CDR3 nucleotides: TGTGCCACCAGCAGAGACCCGGGCGATTATAAACTGTTTTTT. The chain couples TRBV15 to TRBJ1-4; D is undetermined. Trimming left V 0 bases short and J 11 bases short, with 13 bases between. Germline CDR1 is LNHNV and CDR2 is YYDKDF (reference sequence). CDR3 length: 14 amino acids.